Listed below are T cell receptor beta chains from one sample, sequenced in a study of T cells in tuberculosis. Only in-frame clones appear in the TCRdb table, and some are missing; sequencing was by immunoSEQ multiplex PCR. The sample shows about 41,000 clones, 95% of them seen only once. Sample: PBMCs. The source of these receptors is a donor aged 10 to 29 with latent tuberculosis or without tuberculosis infection. The CDR3 runs from the conserved cysteine through the conserved F or W. Each record gives: CDR3 length, J gene, V gene, clone size, D gene, CDR3 DNA, CDR3 protein. D genes are given only for firm matches. Clone size is not always given. Where it is, it says once, few, many or a class for expanded clones.

cdr3_length: 17
j_call: TRBJ2-5
v_call: TRBV11-2
clone_size: -
d_call: -
cdr3_nt: TGTGCCAGCAGCTTAGTTGGAGGGTCGGTAAACCAAGAGACCCAGTACTTC
cdr3_aa: CASSLVGGSVNQETQYF

cdr3_length: 15
j_call: TRBJ1-2
v_call: TRBV19
clone_size: -
d_call: -
cdr3_nt: TGTGCCAGTAGTATAGATACCGGGAGCCTCTATGGCTACACCTTC
cdr3_aa: CASSIDTGSLYGYTF

cdr3_length: 17
j_call: TRBJ2-3
v_call: TRBV29-1
clone_size: -
d_call: -
cdr3_nt: TGCAGCGTTCGGGGAAAGGGCGGGGAACTTTTCACAGATACGCAGTATTTT
cdr3_aa: CSVRGKGGELFTDTQYF

cdr3_length: 17
j_call: TRBJ1-1
v_call: TRBV5-4
clone_size: -
d_call: -
cdr3_nt: TGTGCCAGCAGTCCAAGGGGAGGGCAGGCCATTCTGAGAGAAGCTTTCTTT
cdr3_aa: CASSPRGGQAILREAFF

cdr3_length: 18
j_call: TRBJ1-3
v_call: TRBV5-1
clone_size: -
d_call: -
cdr3_nt: TGCGCCAGCAGCTCCTCAGGGGCAAGACCAAGCTCTGGAAACACCATATATTTT
cdr3_aa: CASSSSGARPSSGNTIYF

cdr3_length: 16
j_call: TRBJ2-2
v_call: TRBV4-2
clone_size: -
d_call: TRBD2
cdr3_nt: TGTGCCAGCAGCCATCGAGCGGGGGGGCCTATCGGGGAGCTGTTTTTT
cdr3_aa: CASSHRAGGPIGELFF

cdr3_length: 13
j_call: TRBJ1-5
v_call: TRBV5-4
clone_size: once
d_call: TRBD1
cdr3_nt: TGTGCCAGCAGCCCGGGACAGAATCAGCCCCAGCATTTT
cdr3_aa: CASSPGQNQPQHF

cdr3_length: 17
j_call: TRBJ1-3
v_call: TRBV27
clone_size: -
d_call: -
cdr3_nt: TGTGCCAGCAGTTTATCGGGCAGGCAATACTCTGGAAACACCATATATTTT
cdr3_aa: CASSLSGRQYSGNTIYF

cdr3_length: 14
j_call: TRBJ1-1
v_call: TRBV30
clone_size: -
d_call: -
cdr3_nt: TGTGCCTGGAGTGGAGGGTTGTATAACACTGAAGCTTTCTTT
cdr3_aa: CAWSGGLYNTEAFF

cdr3_length: 15
j_call: TRBJ1-1
v_call: TRBV5-6
clone_size: -
d_call: -
cdr3_nt: TGTGCCAGCAGCTTTTCAGGGTGGTTGAACACTGAAGCTTTCTTT
cdr3_aa: CASSFSGWLNTEAFF

cdr3_length: 14
j_call: TRBJ1-2
v_call: TRBV9
clone_size: -
d_call: -
cdr3_nt: TGTGCCAGCAGCCCACGGGACTCCAACTATGGCTACACCTTC
cdr3_aa: CASSPRDSNYGYTF

cdr3_length: 15
j_call: TRBJ1-2
v_call: TRBV7-9
clone_size: -
d_call: TRBD1
cdr3_nt: TGTGCCAGCAGATTAGGACAGGGGACATGGAATGGCTACACCTTC
cdr3_aa: CASRLGQGTWNGYTF

cdr3_length: 14
j_call: TRBJ1-6
v_call: TRBV5-4
clone_size: -
d_call: -
cdr3_nt: TGTGCCAGCAGCTTTGGAGCCTATAATTCACCCCTCCACTTT
cdr3_aa: CASSFGAYNSPLHF

cdr3_length: 16
j_call: TRBJ2-1
v_call: TRBV19
clone_size: once
d_call: -
cdr3_nt: TGTGCCAGTAGTAGATCGGACGACAGTAGAGACAATGAGCAGTTCTTC
cdr3_aa: CASSRSDDSRDNEQFF

cdr3_length: 15
j_call: TRBJ2-3
v_call: TRBV5-1
clone_size: -
d_call: TRBD1
cdr3_nt: TGCGCCAGCAGCTACGGACAGGGAAAGGCAGATACGCAGTATTTT
cdr3_aa: CASSYGQGKADTQYF

cdr3_length: 13
j_call: TRBJ1-1
v_call: TRBV18
clone_size: -
d_call: -
cdr3_nt: TGTGCCAGCTCACCGGGCTTGAACACTGAAGCTTTCTTT
cdr3_aa: CASSPGLNTEAFF

cdr3_length: 13
j_call: TRBJ2-5
v_call: TRBV9
clone_size: once
d_call: -
cdr3_nt: TGTGCCAGCAGCGGCACTAACCAAGAGACCCAGTACTTC
cdr3_aa: CASSGTNQETQYF

cdr3_length: 16
j_call: TRBJ2-1
v_call: TRBV11-2
clone_size: -
d_call: -
cdr3_nt: TGTGCCAGCAGGGAAACGGGACTTCTTTTATACAATGAGCAGTTCTTC
cdr3_aa: CASRETGLLLYNEQFF

cdr3_length: 14
j_call: TRBJ2-7
v_call: TRBV6-1
clone_size: -
d_call: -
cdr3_nt: TGTGCCAGCAGCCGACAGACTGGATCCTACGAGCAGTACTTC
cdr3_aa: CASSRQTGSYEQYF

cdr3_length: 15
j_call: TRBJ2-2
v_call: TRBV6-5
clone_size: -
d_call: -
cdr3_nt: TGTGCCAGCAGTTGGTTCCGGGACACAACCGGGGAGCTGTTTTTT
cdr3_aa: CASSWFRDTTGELFF

cdr3_length: 13
j_call: TRBJ2-3
v_call: TRBV18
clone_size: -
d_call: -
cdr3_nt: TGTGCCAGCTCACCATGGGGTTGGGAGCCCCAGTATTTT
cdr3_aa: CASSPWGWEPQYF

cdr3_length: 16
j_call: TRBJ1-5
v_call: TRBV6-1
clone_size: -
d_call: TRBD1
cdr3_nt: TGTGCCAGCAGTGACCTTTCAGGGGGCGGCAATCAGCCCCAGCATTTT
cdr3_aa: CASSDLSGGGNQPQHF

cdr3_length: 17
j_call: TRBJ2-6
v_call: TRBV29-1
clone_size: -
d_call: TRBD1
cdr3_nt: TGCAGCGTGGCTGGGACAGGGTCGTCGGCTGGGGCCAACGTCCTGACTTTC
cdr3_aa: CSVAGTGSSAGANVLTF

cdr3_length: 15
j_call: TRBJ1-2
v_call: TRBV30
clone_size: -
d_call: TRBD1
cdr3_nt: TGTGCCTGGAGTACCCGGACAGGGGCTTATAATGGCTACACCTTC
cdr3_aa: CAWSTRTGAYNGYTF

cdr3_length: 12
j_call: TRBJ1-1
v_call: TRBV29-1
clone_size: -
d_call: -
cdr3_nt: TGCAGCGTTGGCTCCAAACAGGGTGAAGCTTTCTTT
cdr3_aa: CSVGSKQGEAFF

cdr3_length: 13
j_call: TRBJ1-1
v_call: TRBV10-3
clone_size: once
d_call: -
cdr3_nt: TGTGCCATCAGTGAAGGCTCAGGTCCGGCGGCTTTCTTT
cdr3_aa: CAISEGSGPAAFF

cdr3_length: 13
j_call: TRBJ1-1
v_call: TRBV6-1
clone_size: -
d_call: TRBD1
cdr3_nt: TGTGCCAGCGTGACAGGGATGGATTTGGAGGCTTTCTTT
cdr3_aa: CASVTGMDLEAFF

cdr3_length: 17
j_call: TRBJ2-1
v_call: TRBV4-3
clone_size: -
d_call: TRBD2
cdr3_nt: TGCGCCAGCAGCCAAGACATATCGGGGGGGCTAATCGATGAGCAGTTCTTC
cdr3_aa: CASSQDISGGLIDEQFF

cdr3_length: 15
j_call: TRBJ1-5
v_call: TRBV30
clone_size: once
d_call: TRBD1
cdr3_nt: TGTGCCTGGAGTGACGGGACAGGGGGTAGTCAGCCCCAGCATTTT
cdr3_aa: CAWSDGTGGSQPQHF

cdr3_length: 12
j_call: TRBJ1-4
v_call: TRBV30
clone_size: -
d_call: -
cdr3_nt: TGTGCCTGGAGTATGGGGGCGGAAAAACTGTTTTTT
cdr3_aa: CAWSMGAEKLFF

cdr3_length: 13
j_call: TRBJ2-7
v_call: TRBV19
clone_size: once
d_call: TRBD1
cdr3_nt: TGTGCCAGTAGTACTGGGACAGGCTACGAGCAGTACTTC
cdr3_aa: CASSTGTGYEQYF

cdr3_length: 18
j_call: TRBJ2-1
v_call: TRBV6-1
clone_size: -
d_call: TRBD2
cdr3_nt: TGTGCCAGCAGTGCCGGGACTAGCGGGGGTTCCCTCTACAATGAGCAGTTCTTC
cdr3_aa: CASSAGTSGGSLYNEQFF

cdr3_length: 17
j_call: TRBJ1-4
v_call: TRBV11-3
clone_size: -
d_call: -
cdr3_nt: TGTGCCAGCAGCTTAGATCAAGGAGTGCGGGGTTGCGAAAAACTGTTTTTT
cdr3_aa: CASSLDQGVRGCEKLFF

cdr3_length: 15
j_call: TRBJ1-1
v_call: TRBV13
clone_size: -
d_call: -
cdr3_nt: TGTGCCAGCAGCTCTCGGACAGCCATGAACACTGAAGCTTTCTTT
cdr3_aa: CASSSRTAMNTEAFF

cdr3_length: 13
j_call: TRBJ2-5
v_call: TRBV28
clone_size: -
d_call: TRBD1
cdr3_nt: TGTGCCAGCACCAGACAGGGGACGGAGACCCAGTACTTC
cdr3_aa: CASTRQGTETQYF

cdr3_length: 14
j_call: TRBJ1-1
v_call: TRBV18
clone_size: -
d_call: TRBD1
cdr3_nt: TGTGCCAGCTCCCCGGGACAGTTGAACACTGAAGCTTTCTTT
cdr3_aa: CASSPGQLNTEAFF

cdr3_length: 14
j_call: TRBJ1-1
v_call: TRBV5-1
clone_size: -
d_call: TRBD1
cdr3_nt: TGCGCCAGCAGCAACAGGGGCTCGGACACTGAAGCTTTCTTT
cdr3_aa: CASSNRGSDTEAFF

cdr3_length: 15
j_call: TRBJ1-1
v_call: TRBV18
clone_size: -
d_call: -
cdr3_nt: TGTGCCAGCTCACCACCGGGCACAGAGAACACTGAAGCTTTCTTT
cdr3_aa: CASSPPGTENTEAFF

cdr3_length: 12
j_call: TRBJ1-1
v_call: TRBV7-2
clone_size: -
d_call: -
cdr3_nt: TGTGCCAGCAGCCGCGCCTGGGAGGAAGCTTTCTTT
cdr3_aa: CASSRAWEEAFF

cdr3_length: 14
j_call: TRBJ2-5
v_call: TRBV25-1
clone_size: -
d_call: -
cdr3_nt: TGTGCCAGCAGTGGGGGGGGCTTTCAAGAGACCCAGTACTTC
cdr3_aa: CASSGGGFQETQYF

cdr3_length: 12
j_call: TRBJ1-1
v_call: TRBV11-2
clone_size: -
d_call: -
cdr3_nt: TGTGCGAGCTCCGTTCGGGACACTGAAGCTTTCTTT
cdr3_aa: CASSVRDTEAFF

cdr3_length: 14
j_call: TRBJ2-7
v_call: TRBV6-1
clone_size: -
d_call: -
cdr3_nt: TGTGCCAGCTTACAGGGGGGGACGGACTACGAGCAGTACTTC
cdr3_aa: CASLQGGTDYEQYF

cdr3_length: 14
j_call: TRBJ1-6
v_call: TRBV5-1
clone_size: -
d_call: -
cdr3_nt: TGCGCCAGCAGCTTGGAACAGGGTGGCTCACCCCTCCACTTT
cdr3_aa: CASSLEQGGSPLHF

cdr3_length: 16
j_call: TRBJ1-5
v_call: TRBV19
clone_size: once
d_call: -
cdr3_nt: TGTGCCAGTAGTAGAGGACAGCCAAATAGCAATCAGCCCCAGCATTTT
cdr3_aa: CASSRGQPNSNQPQHF

cdr3_length: 14
j_call: TRBJ1-1
v_call: TRBV10-2
clone_size: -
d_call: TRBD1
cdr3_nt: TGCGCCAGCAGGGACCCGGGACAGTACAGTGAAGCTTTCTTT
cdr3_aa: CASRDPGQYSEAFF

cdr3_length: 15
j_call: TRBJ1-5
v_call: TRBV25-1
clone_size: few
d_call: -
cdr3_nt: TGTGCCAGCAGCTCTGCCGAGACAGTGGAGCAGCCCCAGCATTTT
cdr3_aa: CASSSAETVEQPQHF

cdr3_length: 15
j_call: TRBJ1-1
v_call: TRBV6-1
clone_size: -
d_call: TRBD1
cdr3_nt: TGTGCCAGCAGTGAAGACGAGGGGGCGGGGACTGAAGCTTTCTTT
cdr3_aa: CASSEDEGAGTEAFF

cdr3_length: 17
j_call: TRBJ2-1
v_call: TRBV2
clone_size: -
d_call: -
cdr3_nt: TGTGCCAGCAGTGAAGACATAAAGCTTCAGGTGTACAATGAGCAGTTCTTC
cdr3_aa: CASSEDIKLQVYNEQFF

cdr3_length: 14
j_call: TRBJ1-1
v_call: TRBV28
clone_size: -
d_call: -
cdr3_nt: TGTGCCAGCACCGTGGGGGACTTAGACACTGAAGCTTTCTTT
cdr3_aa: CASTVGDLDTEAFF

cdr3_length: 14
j_call: TRBJ1-6
v_call: TRBV5-6
clone_size: -
d_call: -
cdr3_nt: TGTGCCAGCAGCTCCGGACAGTCGAGTTCACCCCTCCACTTT
cdr3_aa: CASSSGQSSSPLHF

cdr3_length: 17
j_call: TRBJ2-2
v_call: TRBV6-1
clone_size: -
d_call: -
cdr3_nt: TGTGCCAGCAGTGAAGCAGGTCGCGGGGTGAACACCGGGGAGCTGTTTTTT
cdr3_aa: CASSEAGRGVNTGELFF

cdr3_length: 14
j_call: TRBJ1-1
v_call: TRBV9
clone_size: -
d_call: -
cdr3_nt: TGTGCCAGCAGCCCGAGCGGTAGGAACACTGAAGCTTTCTTT
cdr3_aa: CASSPSGRNTEAFF

cdr3_length: 14
j_call: TRBJ1-1
v_call: TRBV5-1
clone_size: -
d_call: TRBD1
cdr3_nt: TGCGCCAGCAGCCCGGACAGGACCTATGGGGTAGCTTTCTTT
cdr3_aa: CASSPDRTYGVAFF

cdr3_length: 13
j_call: TRBJ1-5
v_call: TRBV12-5
clone_size: -
d_call: -
cdr3_nt: TGTGCTAGTGGTTTGAAATTCTCTCAGCCCCAGCATTTT
cdr3_aa: CASGLKFSQPQHF

cdr3_length: 13
j_call: TRBJ1-3
v_call: TRBV2
clone_size: -
d_call: -
cdr3_nt: TGTGCCAGCAGATCGGGTAGTACTGGCACCATATATTTT
cdr3_aa: CASRSGSTGTIYF